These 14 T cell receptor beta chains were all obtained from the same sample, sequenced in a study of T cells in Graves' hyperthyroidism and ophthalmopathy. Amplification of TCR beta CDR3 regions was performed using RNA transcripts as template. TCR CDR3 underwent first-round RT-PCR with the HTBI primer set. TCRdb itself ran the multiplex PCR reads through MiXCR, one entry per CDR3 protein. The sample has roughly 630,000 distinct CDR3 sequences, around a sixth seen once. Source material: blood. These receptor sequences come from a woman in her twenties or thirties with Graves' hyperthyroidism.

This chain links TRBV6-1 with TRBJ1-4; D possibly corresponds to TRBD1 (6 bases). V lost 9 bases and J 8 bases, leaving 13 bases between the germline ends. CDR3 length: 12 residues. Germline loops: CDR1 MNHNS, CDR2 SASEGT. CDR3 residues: CARTGKKEKLFF. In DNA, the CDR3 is TGTGCCAGAACAGGGAAGAAAGAAAAACTGTTTTTT.

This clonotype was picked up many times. CDR3 region: CATRQTNNSPLHF. DNA of the CDR3: TGTGCCACCCGACAGACTAATAATTCACCCCTCCACTTT. J is TRBJ1-6 and V is TRBV30; possibly TRBD1 for D (5 bases). The CDR3 covers 13 residues. The germline V gene has CDR1 GTSNPN and CDR2 SVGIG (reference sequence). Trimming removed 8 bases at V and 5 bases at J, with 13 bases between. Variable domain in full (rest from reference TRBV30 and TRBJ1-6): SQTIHQWPATLVQPVGSPLSLECTVEGTSNPNLYWYRQAAGRGLQLLFYSVGIGQISSEVPQNLSASRPQDRQFILSSKKLLLSDSGFYLCATRQTNNSPLHFGNGTRLTVT.

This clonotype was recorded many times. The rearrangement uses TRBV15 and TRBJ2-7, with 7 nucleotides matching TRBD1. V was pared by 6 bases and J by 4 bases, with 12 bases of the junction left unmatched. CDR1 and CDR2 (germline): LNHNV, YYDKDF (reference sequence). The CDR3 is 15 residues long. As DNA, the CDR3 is TGTGCCACCAGTACTAGACAGGGCGCCAATTACGAGCAGTACTTC. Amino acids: CATSTRQGANYEQYF.

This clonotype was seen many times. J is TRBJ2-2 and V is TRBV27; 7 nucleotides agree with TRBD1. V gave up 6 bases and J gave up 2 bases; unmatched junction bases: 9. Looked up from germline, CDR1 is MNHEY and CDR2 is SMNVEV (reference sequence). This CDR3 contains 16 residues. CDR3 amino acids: CASSPNRQGNTGELFF. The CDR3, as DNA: TGTGCCAGCAGCCCGAACCGACAGGGAAACACCGGGGAGCTGTTTTTT.

CDR3 bases: TGTGCCATCAAGGCGGGGGGGGGAGACTATGGCTACACCTTC. Its translation is CAIKAGGGDYGYTF. This sequence joins TRBV10-3 and TRBJ1-2, with D possibly TRBD1 on 5 matching bases. Per germline, CDR1 ENHRY and CDR2 SYGVKD. Trimming took 7 bases from V and 3 from J, leaving 15 bases between them. The CDR3 has 14 amino acids.

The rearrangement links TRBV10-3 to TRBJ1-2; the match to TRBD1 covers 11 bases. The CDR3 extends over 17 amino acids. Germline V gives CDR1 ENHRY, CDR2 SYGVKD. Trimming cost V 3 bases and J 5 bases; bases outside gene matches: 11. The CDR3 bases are TGTGCCATCAGTGATGGGACAGGGGGGCCGTCGCGTTATGGCTACACCTTC. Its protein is CAISDGTGGPSRYGYTF.

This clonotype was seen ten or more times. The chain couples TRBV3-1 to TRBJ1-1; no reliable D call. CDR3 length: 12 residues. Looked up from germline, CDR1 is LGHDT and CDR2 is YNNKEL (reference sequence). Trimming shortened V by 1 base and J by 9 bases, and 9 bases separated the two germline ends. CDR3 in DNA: TGTGCCAGCAGCCAAGCCGCGACGCAAGCTTTCTTT. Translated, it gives CASSQAATQAFF.

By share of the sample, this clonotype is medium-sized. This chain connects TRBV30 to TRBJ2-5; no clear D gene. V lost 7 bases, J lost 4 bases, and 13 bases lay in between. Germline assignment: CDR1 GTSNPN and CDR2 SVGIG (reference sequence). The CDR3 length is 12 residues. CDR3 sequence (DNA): TGTGCCTTCCGGGCCATGGGAGAGACCCAGTACTTC. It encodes CAFRAMGETQYF. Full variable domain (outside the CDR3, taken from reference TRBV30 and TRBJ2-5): SQTIHQWPATLVQPVGSPLSLECTVEGTSNPNLYWYRQAAGRGLQLLFYSVGIGQISSEVPQNLSASRPQDRQFILSSKKLLLSDSGFYLCAFRAMGETQYFGPGTRLLVL.

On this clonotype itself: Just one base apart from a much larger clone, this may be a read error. The CDR3 is CSARGEREGNEQFF. CDR3 bases: TGCAGTGCTAGAGGTGAGCGGGAGGGCAATGAGCAGTTCTTC. The genes are TRBV20-1 and TRBJ2-1, with 10 bases matching TRBD2. The V and J ends lost 1 base and 6 bases, in that order; junction bases with no gene match: 3. The CDR3 is 14 residues long. In germline, CDR1 is DFQATT, CDR2 SNEGSKA (reference sequence).

The chain's CDR3 is CASSLPSLFPYNEQFF. The DNA of the CDR3 is TGCGCCAGCAGCCTTCCAAGCCTCTTCCCCTACAATGAGCAGTTCTTC. The gene calls are TRBV4-1 and TRBJ2-1; D not resolved. Germline lookup yields CDR1 MGHRA and CDR2 YSYEKL. The CDR3 is made up of 16 amino acids. V lost 4 bases and J 2 bases, leaving 15 bases between the germline ends.

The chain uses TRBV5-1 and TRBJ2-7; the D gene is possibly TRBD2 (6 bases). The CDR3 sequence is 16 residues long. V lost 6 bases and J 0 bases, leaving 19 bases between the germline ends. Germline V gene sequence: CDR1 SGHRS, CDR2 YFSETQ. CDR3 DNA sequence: TGCGCCAGCACACTGGGGGGTGCGGGTAGCTCCTACGAGCAGTACTTC. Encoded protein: CASTLGGAGSSYEQYF.

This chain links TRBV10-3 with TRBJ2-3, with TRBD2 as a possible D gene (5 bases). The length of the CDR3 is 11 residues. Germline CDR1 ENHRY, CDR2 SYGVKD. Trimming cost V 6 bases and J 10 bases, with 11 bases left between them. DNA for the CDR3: TGTGCCATCAGGGGAGAAGCGTCGCAGTATTTT. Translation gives CAIRGEASQYF.

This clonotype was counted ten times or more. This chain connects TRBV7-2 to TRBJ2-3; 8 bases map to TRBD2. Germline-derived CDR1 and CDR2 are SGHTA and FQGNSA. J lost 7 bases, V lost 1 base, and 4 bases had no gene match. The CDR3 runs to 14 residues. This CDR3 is CASSLDISGNTQYF. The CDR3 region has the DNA TGTGCCAGCAGCTTAGATATTAGCGGGAATACGCAGTATTTT. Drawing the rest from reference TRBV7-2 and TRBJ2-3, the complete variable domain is GAGVSQSPSNKVTEKGKDVELRCDPISGHTALYWYRQSLGQGLEFLIYFQGNSAPDKSGLPSDRFSAERTGGSVSTLTIQRTQQEDSAVYLCASSLDISGNTQYFGPGTRLTVL.

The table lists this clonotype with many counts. CDR3 sequence: CASSLAMRGYNEQFF. CDR3 bases: TGCGCCAGCAGCTTGGCCATGAGGGGCTACAATGAGCAGTTCTTC. The V and J genes are TRBV5-1 and TRBJ2-1; D assignment may be TRBD1 or TRBD2 (5 bases each). Per germline, CDR1 SGHRS and CDR2 YFSETQ. The CDR3 length is 15 residues. Trimming took 0 bases from V and 3 from J, leaving 10 bases between them.